The 30 T cell receptor beta chains presented below share a single source sample, sequenced in a study of blood T cells in healthy people across ages (dated by TCRdb to the mid-2010s). Libraries were constructed by 5' RACE. This sample was sequenced with an Illumina HiSeq 2500. A second roughly 7 to 11 cycle PCR used a sample-barcoded 5' primer and a J-beta primer mix. TCRdb reprocessed the public reads (quality trimming at Q25 with fastp, clone calling with MiXCR) and kept in-frame beta chains. Each record represents a unique CDR3 protein, reported with the most common genes and DNA among its rows. For this sample there are 1 million or so distinct CDR3 sequences; around 27% appear just once. The ten largest make up about 0.8% of the sample. The sample also formed part of further work on T cells of mothers and their children.

The sequenced sample was blood. Every receptor here comes from a girl aged 2-10 years in good health.

The rearrangement uses TRBV12-3 or TRBV12-4 and TRBJ2-1; 12 bases are a match to TRBD2. The ends lost 6 bases at V and 9 bases at J; junction bases unmatched: 6. This CDR3 contains 14 residues. CDR3: CASRASGRALEQFF. CDR3 DNA: TGTGCCAGCAGGGCTAGCGGGAGGGCACTTGAGCAGTTCTTC.

The chain uses TRBV20-1 and TRBJ2-5; 9 positions agree with TRBD2. Losses at the gene ends were 3 bases for V and 5 bases for J; bases not matched to a gene: 7. Germline CDR1 is DFQATT and CDR2 is SNEGSKA (reference sequence). The CDR3 contains 14 residues. The CDR3 sequence: CSARAGGGEETQYF. CDR3 in DNA: TGCAGTGCTAGGGCAGGCGGGGGGGAGGAGACCCAGTACTTC.

The chain joins TRBV20-1 to TRBJ2-1, with 9 bases identical to TRBD2. The J segment lost 0 bases and the V segment lost 6 bases, leaving 6 bases of the junction unmatched. CDR1 and CDR2 from the germline V gene are DFQATT and SNEGSKA (reference sequence). The CDR3 is made up of 15 amino acids. The CDR3 DNA is TGCAGTGCAACGGAGGGACTAGCCTCCTACAATGAGCAGTTCTTC. Translation gives CSATEGLASYNEQFF.

This clonotype was picked up a small number of times. This chain links TRBV18 with TRBJ2-7, with D unresolved. Trimming removed 2 bases at V and 7 bases at J, with 15 bases between. The CDR3 contains 14 residues. CDR1 and CDR2 from the germline V gene are KGHSH and LQKENI. CDR3 DNA sequence: TGTGCCAGCTCACCATTCCCGAGTACTCCTGAGCAGTACTTC. It specifies CASSPFPSTPEQYF.

This chain connects TRBV6-1 to TRBJ2-5, with D possibly TRBD2 on 5 matching bases. The V gene lost 4 bases and the J gene lost 5 bases, with 20 bases spanning the gap. The CDR3 runs to 16 residues. Germline V gene lookup returns CDR1 MNHNS and CDR2 SASEGT. The CDR3 DNA reads as TGTGCCAGCAGTGTAAGCTTAGGAACTCCGGGGGAGACCCAGTACTTC. Translating it yields CASSVSLGTPGETQYF.

This clonotype was seen more than once but under ten times. The J gene is TRBJ2-1, the V gene TRBV12-3 or TRBV12-4; 7 bases agree with TRBD1. CDR3 length: 15 residues. The J segment lost 4 bases and the V segment lost 3 bases, leaving 6 bases of the junction unmatched. The CDR3 loop is CASSFQSGQYNEQFF. The CDR3 coding sequence is TGTGCCAGCAGTTTTCAATCGGGACAGTACAATGAGCAGTTCTTC.

This clonotype appeared a few times. The chain is built from TRBV4-1 and TRBJ2-5, with a tentative D call TRBD2 (7 bases). V lost 0 bases to trimming and J lost 5 bases, with 16 bases between them. CDR3 length: 16 amino acids. Germline V lookup: CDR1 MGHRA, CDR2 YSYEKL. The CDR3 coding sequence is TGCGCCAGCAGCCAAGAGGAGGGGGGGCCGTCGGAGACCCAGTACTTC. It yields the protein CASSQEEGGPSETQYF.

In its sample, this clonotype was seen many times. The junction shows a germline mismatch at one end, possibly a read error. The rearrangement links TRBV29-1 to TRBJ2-5, with TRBD1 as a possible D gene (6 bases). Germline V gene sequence: CDR1 SQVTM, CDR2 ANQGSEA. The CDR3 is 13 residues long. The DNA of the CDR3 is TGCAGCGCTGCCGGACTGACAGGAAGTAGGCCGTTCTTC. Its translation is CSAAGLTGSRPFF.

The chain combines TRBV5-1 with TRBJ1-1; D gene uncertain. Germline V lookup: CDR1 SGHRS, CDR2 YFSETQ. The CDR3 is made up of 15 amino acids. V shed 3 bases and J shed 1 base, with 13 bases lying between them. The CDR3 nucleotides read TGCGCCAGCAGCTCCAGAAGCTGGGGGAACACTGAAGCTTTCTTT. Its translation: CASSSRSWGNTEAFF.

The chain uses TRBV9 and TRBJ2-7; D unresolved. Germline V gives CDR1 SGDLS, CDR2 YYNGEE. The CDR3 totals 13 residues. V was cut by 0 bases and J by 5 bases, with 9 bases left in between. The CDR3 loop reads CASSVEPLNEQYF. In DNA form, the CDR3 reads TGTGCCAGCAGCGTAGAACCCCTGAACGAGCAGTACTTC.

The chain couples TRBV4-3 to TRBJ1-2; unclear D gene. Per germline, CDR1 LGHNA and CDR2 YSLEER. There are 16 residues in the CDR3. V lost 0 bases and J 7 bases, leaving 18 bases between the germline ends. This CDR3 is CASSQDQAGAHAGYTF. CDR3 coding DNA: TGCGCCAGCAGCCAAGATCAGGCCGGTGCCCATGCTGGCTACACCTTC.

This clonotype was detected only a few times. The chain is built from TRBV28 and TRBJ1-2, with D tentatively TRBD1 (5 bases). V shed 2 bases and J shed 2 bases, with 15 bases lying between them. The germline CDR1 and CDR2 sequences are MDHEN and SYDVKM. This CDR3 has 16 residues. The CDR3 region is CASSLIGGGRNYGYTF. DNA of the CDR3: TGTGCCAGCAGTTTAATTGGGGGGGGACGGAACTATGGCTACACCTTC.

This clonotype was observed a few times. The chain recombines TRBV12-3 or TRBV12-4 with TRBJ1-2; D is possibly TRBD1 (5 bases). V was trimmed by 6 bases and J by 3 bases, leaving 11 bases between them. The CDR3 runs 13 residues. CDR3: CASSQVGDYGYTF. The CDR3 DNA is TGTGCCAGCAGCCAAGTAGGGGACTATGGCTACACCTTC.

This chain joins TRBV7-2 and TRBJ2-7; D is ambiguous. The CDR3 spans 16 residues. Trimming took off 3 bases at V and 2 bases at J, with 17 bases between the two ends. Looked up from germline, CDR1 is SGHTA and CDR2 is FQGNSA. The CDR3 sequence: CASSFPRVVEPYEQYF. The CDR3 nucleotides read TGTGCCAGCAGCTTTCCCCGGGTTGTAGAACCCTACGAGCAGTACTTC.

This clonotype appeared a few times. The chain has TRBV29-1 and TRBJ1-2; 11 bases are a match to TRBD1. Losses at the gene ends were 7 bases for V and 7 bases for J; bases not matched to a gene: 14. The CDR3 loop spans 15 amino acids. Germline CDR1 is SQVTM and CDR2 is ANQGSEA. The CDR3 DNA reads TGCAGCGCCCAAGGACAGGGGGCTTGGATAGGTGGCTACACCTTC. The encoded protein is CSAQGQGAWIGGYTF.

In this sample, this clonotype turned up a few times. The rearrangement joins TRBV21-1 to TRBJ2-4; TRBD1 is taken as the D call from the table, unchecked against the DNA. TRBV21-1 is shown as a pseudogene. CDR3 length: 16 amino acids. As DNA, the CDR3 is TGTGCCAGCAGCTCCCGGTGGGTCCTAACCAAAAACATTCAGTACTTC. Amino acids: CASSSRWVLTKNIQYF.

This clonotype was counted only a few times. The V and J genes are TRBV5-4 and TRBJ2-3; possibly TRBD1 for D (6 bases). Germline V gene lookup returns CDR1 SGHNT and CDR2 YYREEE (reference sequence). V was pared by 6 bases and J by 6 bases, with 14 bases between. The CDR3 runs 13 residues. CDR3 sequence (DNA): TGTGCCAGCAAGGAGATTCAGGGGGATACGCAGTATTTT. Translated: CASKEIQGDTQYF.

This clonotype turned up a few times. The genes are TRBV5-1 and TRBJ1-4, with D uncertain. Per the germline V gene, CDR1 is SGHRS and CDR2 is YFSETQ. The CDR3 is 14 amino acids. The ends were cut back, 2 bases at V and 0 bases at J, with 5 bases in the middle. The DNA of the CDR3 is TGCGCCAGCAGCTTTACTTCAACTAATGAAAAACTGTTTTTT. Translated: CASSFTSTNEKLFF.

This rearrangement joins TRBV14 to TRBJ1-1; D call uncertain. The V gene lost 1 base and the J gene lost 7 bases, with 16 bases spanning the gap. The CDR3 has 15 residues. The germline V gene encodes CDR1 SGHDN and CDR2 FVKESK. The CDR3 sequence: CASSQGGREHGEAFF. In DNA, the CDR3 is TGTGCCAGCAGCCAAGGAGGGCGGGAACACGGTGAAGCTTTCTTT.

The chain uses TRBV6-5 and TRBJ1-1; 9 bases agree with TRBD1. This CDR3 is 13 amino acids long. After removal of 7 bases from V and 8 bases from J, the junction contained 8 bases not matched to a gene. Germline V gene lookup returns CDR1 MNHEY and CDR2 SVGAGI. Here the CDR3 DNA reads TGTGCCAGCACCGACCCGGGACAGGGAGAAGCTTTCTTT. As protein: CASTDPGQGEAFF.

This sequence joins TRBV6-2 or TRBV6-3 and TRBJ2-1; 7 nucleotides align to TRBD1. Trimming took 6 bases from V and 8 from J; bases not matched to a gene: 4. The CDR3 has 12 residues. Germline V CDR1 and CDR2: MNHEY, SVGEGT. CDR3 residues: CASSRDRDEQFF. The CDR3 coding sequence is TGTGCCAGCAGCCGCGACAGGGATGAGCAGTTCTTC.

This chain links TRBV5-1 with TRBJ2-1; 8 bases fit TRBD1. CDR1 SGHRS and CDR2 YFSETQ come from the germline V gene. The ends lost 3 bases at V and 3 bases at J; junction bases unmatched: 5. The CDR3 loop spans 15 amino acids. The CDR3 loop reads CASSSDGQGYNEQFF. The CDR3 coding sequence is TGCGCCAGCAGCTCGGATGGACAGGGCTACAATGAGCAGTTCTTC.

This clonotype was detected only a few times. This chain connects TRBV6-2 or TRBV6-3 to TRBJ1-1; 7 bases are shared with TRBD1. V was clipped by 6 bases and J by 6 bases; unmatched bases: 10. CDR3 length: 14 amino acids. Germline V gives CDR1 MNHEY, CDR2 SVGEGT. The CDR3 coding sequence is TGTGCCAGCAGCAAGACAGGGCGAGGAGCTGAAGCTTTCTTT. Translated, it gives CASSKTGRGAEAFF.

This clonotype was detected ten times or more. The chain couples TRBV20-1 to TRBJ2-1; D is possibly TRBD1 or TRBD2 (5 bases each). There are 13 residues in the CDR3. The V end lost 5 bases, the J end lost 4 bases, and 12 bases lay between the germline ends. The V gene's germline CDR1 is DFQATT and CDR2 SNEGSKA (reference sequence). CDR3 in amino acids: CSALGTNYNEQFF. The CDR3 nucleotides read TGCAGTGCTCTCGGGACCAATTACAATGAGCAGTTCTTC.

This clonotype was seen a few times. The rearrangement joins TRBV6-2 or TRBV6-3 to TRBJ2-7, with TRBD1 as a possible D gene (6 bases). V was pared by 0 bases and J by 1 base, with 16 bases between. The germline gives CDR1 MNHEY, CDR2 SVGEGT. The CDR3 sequence is 17 residues long. The CDR3 loop reads CASSYSMKDRRSYEQYF. CDR3 bases: TGTGCCAGCAGTTACTCGATGAAGGACAGAAGATCCTACGAGCAGTACTTC.

There are a few counts of this clonotype. The rearrangement uses TRBV2 and TRBJ1-2; a possible D gene is TRBD1 (5 bases). Trimming took off 4 bases at V and 1 base at J, with 10 bases between the two ends. CDR3 length equals 14 residues. Germline CDR1 SNHLY, CDR2 FYNNEI. The CDR3 DNA is TGTGCCAGCAGTGGGACAACAAATAACTATGGCTACACCTTC. The encoded protein is CASSGTTNNYGYTF.

The chain recombines TRBV2 with TRBJ2-3, with D maybe TRBD2 (6 bases). V was clipped by 8 bases and J by 4 bases, with 10 bases between them. Looked up from germline, CDR1 is SNHLY and CDR2 is FYNNEI. This CDR3 is 12 amino acids long. CDR3 residues: CASPGGPDTQYF. Written as DNA, the CDR3 is TGTGCCAGCCCCGGGGGTCCAGATACGCAGTATTTT.

This clonotype was counted between two and nine times. The chain links TRBV15 to TRBJ1-2; no firm D call. V lost 0 bases and J 3 bases, leaving 5 bases between the germline ends. Germline loops: CDR1 LNHNV, CDR2 YYDKDF (reference sequence). CDR3 length: 13 residues. The CDR3 sequence: CATSRDTDYGYTF. For the CDR3, the DNA is TGTGCCACCAGCAGAGATACGGACTATGGCTACACCTTC.

Comments on this clonotype: The junction shows a germline mismatch at one end, possibly a read error. The chain recombines TRBV6-5 with TRBJ1-4, with unresolved D. The CDR3 has 14 residues. The V gene's germline CDR1 is MNHEY and CDR2 SVGAGI. The CDR3 DNA reads as TGTGCCAGCAGCCAGGCTTGGCCTCCTGAAGAACTGTTTTTT. The encoded protein is CASSQAWPPEELFF.

This chain joins TRBV2 and TRBJ1-6, with D uncertain. In germline, CDR1 is SNHLY, CDR2 FYNNEI. V was pared by 6 bases and J by 8 bases, with 14 bases between. The CDR3 runs 14 residues. The CDR3 DNA follows: TGTGCCAGCAGAATAGTAGGGAAGGATTCACCCCTCCACTTT. It translates to CASRIVGKDSPLHF. The full variable domain, rest sourced from reference TRBV2 and TRBJ1-6, is EPEVTQTPSHQVTQMGQEVILRCVPISNHLYFYWYRQILGQKVEFLVSFYNNEISEKSEIFDDQFSVERPDGSNFTLKIRSTKLEDSAMYFCASRIVGKDSPLHFGNGTRLTVT.